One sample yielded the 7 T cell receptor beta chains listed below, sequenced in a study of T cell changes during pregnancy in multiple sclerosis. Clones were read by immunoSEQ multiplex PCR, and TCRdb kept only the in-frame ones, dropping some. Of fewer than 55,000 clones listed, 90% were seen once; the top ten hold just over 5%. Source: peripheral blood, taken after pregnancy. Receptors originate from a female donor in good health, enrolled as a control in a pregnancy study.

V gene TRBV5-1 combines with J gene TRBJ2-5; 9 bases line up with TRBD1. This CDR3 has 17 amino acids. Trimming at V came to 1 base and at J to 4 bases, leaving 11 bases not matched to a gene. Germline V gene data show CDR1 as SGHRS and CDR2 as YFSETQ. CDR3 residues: CASSLRKGQGKGETQYF. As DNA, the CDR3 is TGCGCCAGCAGCTTGAGAAAAGGACAGGGGAAGGGAGAGACCCAGTACTTC.

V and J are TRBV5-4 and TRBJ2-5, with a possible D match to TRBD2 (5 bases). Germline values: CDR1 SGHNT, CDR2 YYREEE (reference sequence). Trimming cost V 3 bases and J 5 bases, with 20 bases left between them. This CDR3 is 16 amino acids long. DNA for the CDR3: TGTGCCAGCAGCTCCGGGAACGGGGTACAAGGGGAGACCCAGTACTTC. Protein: CASSSGNGVQGETQYF.

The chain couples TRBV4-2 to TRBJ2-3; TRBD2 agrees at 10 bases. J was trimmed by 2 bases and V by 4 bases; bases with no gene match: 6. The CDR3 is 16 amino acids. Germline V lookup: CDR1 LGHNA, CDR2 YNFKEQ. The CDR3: CASSRRTSGFTDTQYF. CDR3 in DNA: TGTGCCAGCAGCCGACGGACTAGCGGCTTCACAGATACGCAGTATTTT.

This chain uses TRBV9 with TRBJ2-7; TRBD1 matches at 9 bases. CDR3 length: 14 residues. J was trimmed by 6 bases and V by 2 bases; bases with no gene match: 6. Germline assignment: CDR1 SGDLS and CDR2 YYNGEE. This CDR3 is CASSVSGTGSEQYF. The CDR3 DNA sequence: TGTGCCAGCAGCGTTTCGGGGACAGGGTCCGAGCAGTACTTC.

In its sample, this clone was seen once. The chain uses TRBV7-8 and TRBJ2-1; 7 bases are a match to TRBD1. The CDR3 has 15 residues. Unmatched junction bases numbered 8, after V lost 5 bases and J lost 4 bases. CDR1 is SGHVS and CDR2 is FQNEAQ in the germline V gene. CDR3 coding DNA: TGTGCCAGCAGCACCACCGGGACAGTATACAATGAGCAGTTCTTC. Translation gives CASSTTGTVYNEQFF.

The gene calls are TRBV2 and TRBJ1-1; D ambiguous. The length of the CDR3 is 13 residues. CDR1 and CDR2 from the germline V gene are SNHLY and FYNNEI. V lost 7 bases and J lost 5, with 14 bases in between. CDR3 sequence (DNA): TGTGCCAGCACAAGGGAATGGAGGACTGAAGCTTTCTTT. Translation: CASTREWRTEAFF.

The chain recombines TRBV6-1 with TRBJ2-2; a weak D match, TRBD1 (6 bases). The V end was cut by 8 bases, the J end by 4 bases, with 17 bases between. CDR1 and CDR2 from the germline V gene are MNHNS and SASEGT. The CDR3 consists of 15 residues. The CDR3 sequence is CASRSYRGGTGELFF. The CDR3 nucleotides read TGTGCCAGCCGATCCTACAGAGGGGGCACCGGGGAGCTGTTTTTT.